This T cell receptor beta chain comes out of a study of CD4 T cells in relation to SARS-CoV-2 and coronaviruses. The overall study: Crossreactive spike epitopes shared across donors were mapped to their HLA restriction.

The unexposed donors gave CD4+ T cells in about 2011-2018, prior to COVID-19. Profiling relied on immunoSEQ multiplex PCR, and the TCRdb table lists in-frame clones only, not all of them. The repertoire has 60,000 to 85,000 clones, 80% to 95% of them found once; the top ten carry 0.2% to 0.25%. Trimming removed 6 bases at V and 4 bases at J, with 10 bases between. The CDR3 runs to 14 residues. Germline CDR1 MNHEY, CDR2 SMNVEV (reference sequence). This clone was observed a single time. Its matching antigen is unknown. Study-wide findings and caveats: Roughly three fifths of donors had memory CD4+ clonotypes crossrecognizing SARS-CoV-2 and common cold coronavirus spike.

The rearrangement uses TRBV27 and TRBJ2-6; D gene ambiguous. Sequenced material: naive CD4+ T cells from PBMCs. The subset was: naive CD4+ T cells isolated by negative enrichment. This TCR was sampled from a human donor in good health. The DNA for the CDR3 is TGTGCCAGCAGCTCCCAGCTAGGGGCCAACGTCCTGACTTTC. This codes for CASSSQLGANVLTF.